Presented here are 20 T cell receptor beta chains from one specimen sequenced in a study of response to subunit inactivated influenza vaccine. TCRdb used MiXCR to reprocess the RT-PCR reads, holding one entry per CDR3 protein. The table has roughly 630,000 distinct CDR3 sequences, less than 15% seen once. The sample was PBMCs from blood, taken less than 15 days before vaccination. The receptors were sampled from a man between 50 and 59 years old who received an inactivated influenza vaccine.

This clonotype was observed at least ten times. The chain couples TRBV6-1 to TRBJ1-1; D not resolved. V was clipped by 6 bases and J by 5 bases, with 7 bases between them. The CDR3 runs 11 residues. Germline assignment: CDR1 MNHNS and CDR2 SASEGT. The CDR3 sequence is CASRVGTEAFF. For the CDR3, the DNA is TGTGCCAGCAGGGTGGGAACTGAAGCTTTCTTT.

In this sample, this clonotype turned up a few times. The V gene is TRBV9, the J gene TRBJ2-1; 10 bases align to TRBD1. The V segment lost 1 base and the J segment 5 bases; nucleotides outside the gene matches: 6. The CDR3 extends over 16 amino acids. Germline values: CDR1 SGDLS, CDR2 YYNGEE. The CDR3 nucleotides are TGTGCCAGCAGCGTAAGGGACAGGGGAACAAACAATGAGCAGTTCTTC. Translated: CASSVRDRGTNNEQFF.

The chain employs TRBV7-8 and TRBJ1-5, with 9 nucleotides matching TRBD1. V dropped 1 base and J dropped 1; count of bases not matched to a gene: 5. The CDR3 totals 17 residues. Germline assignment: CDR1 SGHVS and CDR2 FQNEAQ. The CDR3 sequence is CASSLDTGGWSNQPQHF. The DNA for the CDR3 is TGTGCCAGCAGCTTAGATACAGGGGGCTGGAGCAATCAGCCCCAGCATTTT.

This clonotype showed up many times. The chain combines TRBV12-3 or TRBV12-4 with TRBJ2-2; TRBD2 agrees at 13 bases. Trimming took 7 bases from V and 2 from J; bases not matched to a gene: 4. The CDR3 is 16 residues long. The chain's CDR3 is CASKRTSGGNTGELFF. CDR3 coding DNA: TGTGCCAGCAAAAGGACTAGCGGGGGTAACACCGGGGAGCTGTTTTTT.

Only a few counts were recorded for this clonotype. The CDR3 DNA sequence: TGTGCCAGCAGCCCCCGCCGGACAGGGAGGAGCACTGAAGCTTTCTTT. Its protein is CASSPRRTGRSTEAFF. The rearrangement joins TRBV5-6 to TRBJ1-1; TRBD1 aligns across 8 bases. V dropped 4 bases and J dropped 4; count of bases not matched to a gene: 12. CDR1 is SGHDT, CDR2 YYEEEE, per germline. The CDR3 totals 16 residues.

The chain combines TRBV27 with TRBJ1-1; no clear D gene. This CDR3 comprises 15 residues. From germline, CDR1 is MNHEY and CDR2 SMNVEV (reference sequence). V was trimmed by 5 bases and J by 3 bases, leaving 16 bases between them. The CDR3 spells CASSRSARWDTEAFF. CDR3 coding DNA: TGTGCCAGCAGTAGGTCGGCGCGGTGGGACACTGAAGCTTTCTTT.

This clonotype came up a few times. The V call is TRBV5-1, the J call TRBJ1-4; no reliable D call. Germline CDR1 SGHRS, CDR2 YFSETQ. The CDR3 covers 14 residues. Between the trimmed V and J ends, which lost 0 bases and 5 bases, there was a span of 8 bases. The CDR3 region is CASSLGGPNEKLFF. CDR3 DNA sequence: TGCGCCAGCAGCTTGGGCGGACCGAATGAAAAACTGTTTTTT.

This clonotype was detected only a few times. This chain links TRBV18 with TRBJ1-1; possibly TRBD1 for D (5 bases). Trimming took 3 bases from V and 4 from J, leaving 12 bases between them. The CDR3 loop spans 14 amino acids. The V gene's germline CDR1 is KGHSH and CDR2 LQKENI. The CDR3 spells CASSPQDSTTEAFF. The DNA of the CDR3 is TGTGCCAGCTCACCCCAAGACAGCACCACTGAAGCTTTCTTT.

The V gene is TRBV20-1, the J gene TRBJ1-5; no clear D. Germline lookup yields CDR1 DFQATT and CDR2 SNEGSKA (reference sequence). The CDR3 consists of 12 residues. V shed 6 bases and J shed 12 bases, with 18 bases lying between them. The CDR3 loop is CSATDGDRLQHF. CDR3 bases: TGCAGTGCAACGGACGGAGATCGGCTCCAGCATTTT.

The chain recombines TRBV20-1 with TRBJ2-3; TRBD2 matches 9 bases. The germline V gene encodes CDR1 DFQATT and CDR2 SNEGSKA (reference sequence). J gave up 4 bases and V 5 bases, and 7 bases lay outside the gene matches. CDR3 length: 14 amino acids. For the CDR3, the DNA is TGCAGTGCTCAGACTAGCGGCCTCCCAGATACGCAGTATTTT. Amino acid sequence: CSAQTSGLPDTQYF.

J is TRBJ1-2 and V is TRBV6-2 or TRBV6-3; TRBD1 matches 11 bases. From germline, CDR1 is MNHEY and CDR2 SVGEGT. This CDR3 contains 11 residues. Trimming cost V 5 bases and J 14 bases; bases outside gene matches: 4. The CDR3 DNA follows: TGTGCCAGCAGTGGTGGGACAGGGGGAACCTTC. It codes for CASSGGTGGTF.

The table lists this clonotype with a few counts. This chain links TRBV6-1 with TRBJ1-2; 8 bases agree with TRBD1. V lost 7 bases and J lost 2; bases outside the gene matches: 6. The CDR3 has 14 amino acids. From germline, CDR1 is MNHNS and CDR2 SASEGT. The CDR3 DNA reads TGTGCCAGCAACCGTGGGACAGGAAACTATGGCTACACCTTC. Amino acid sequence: CASNRGTGNYGYTF.

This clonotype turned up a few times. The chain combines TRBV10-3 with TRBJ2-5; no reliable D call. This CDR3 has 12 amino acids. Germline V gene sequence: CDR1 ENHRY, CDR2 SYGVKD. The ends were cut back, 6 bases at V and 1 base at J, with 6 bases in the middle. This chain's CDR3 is CAISVTQETQYF. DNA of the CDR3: TGTGCCATCAGCGTGACCCAAGAGACCCAGTACTTC.

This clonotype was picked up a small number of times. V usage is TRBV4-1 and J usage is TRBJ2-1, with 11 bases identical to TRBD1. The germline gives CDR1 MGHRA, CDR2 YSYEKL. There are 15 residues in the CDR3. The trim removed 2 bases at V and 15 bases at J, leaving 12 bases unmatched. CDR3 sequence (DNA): TGCGCCAGCAGCCAATTGGCGGGACAGGGGGGCTCGTCGTTCTTC. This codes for CASSQLAGQGGSSFF.

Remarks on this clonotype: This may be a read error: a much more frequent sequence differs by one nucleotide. In DNA, the CDR3 is TGTGCCAGCACCCTAGATGAGACCCAGTACTTC. Encoded protein: CASTLDETQYF. The V and J genes are TRBV12-3 or TRBV12-4 and TRBJ2-5, with D unclear. This CDR3 contains 11 residues. The ends were cut back, 7 bases at V and 5 bases at J, with 8 bases in the middle.

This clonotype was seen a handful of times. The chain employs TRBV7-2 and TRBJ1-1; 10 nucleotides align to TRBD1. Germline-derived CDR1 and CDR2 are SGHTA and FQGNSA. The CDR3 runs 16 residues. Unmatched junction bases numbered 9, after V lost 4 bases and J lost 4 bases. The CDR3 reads CASSYRDRGAVTEAFF. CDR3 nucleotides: TGTGCCAGCAGCTACCGGGACAGGGGCGCGGTCACTGAAGCTTTCTTT.

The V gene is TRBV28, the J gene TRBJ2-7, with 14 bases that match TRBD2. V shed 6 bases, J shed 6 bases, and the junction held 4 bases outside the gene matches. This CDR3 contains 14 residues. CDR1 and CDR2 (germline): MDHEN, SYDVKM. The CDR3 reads CASRRTSGRSEQYF. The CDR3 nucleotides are TGTGCCAGCAGACGGACTAGCGGGAGGAGCGAGCAGTACTTC.

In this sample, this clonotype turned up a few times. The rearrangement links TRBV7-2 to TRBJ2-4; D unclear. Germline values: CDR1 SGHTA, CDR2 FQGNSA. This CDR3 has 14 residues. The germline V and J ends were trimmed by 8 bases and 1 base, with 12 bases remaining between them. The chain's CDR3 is CASPGPDAKNIQYF. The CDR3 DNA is TGTGCCAGCCCAGGCCCAGACGCCAAAAACATTCAGTACTTC.

The CDR3 region is CSAREGEGTQYF. The CDR3 nucleotides read TGCAGTGCTAGAGAGGGGGAAGGGACCCAGTACTTC. The V call is TRBV20-1, the J call TRBJ2-5; the D gene could be TRBD1 or TRBD2 (5 bases each). Trimming cost V 0 bases and J 7 bases, with 9 bases left between them. This CDR3 is 12 amino acids long. CDR1 is DFQATT and CDR2 is SNEGSKA in the germline V gene (reference sequence).

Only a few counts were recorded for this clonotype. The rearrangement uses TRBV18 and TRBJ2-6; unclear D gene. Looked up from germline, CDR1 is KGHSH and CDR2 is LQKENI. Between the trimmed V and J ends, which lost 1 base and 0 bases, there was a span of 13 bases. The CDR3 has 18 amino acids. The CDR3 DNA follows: TGTGCCAGCTCACCACTTGGCCCCCTGATCTCTGGGGCCAACGTCCTGACTTTC. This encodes CASSPLGPLISGANVLTF.